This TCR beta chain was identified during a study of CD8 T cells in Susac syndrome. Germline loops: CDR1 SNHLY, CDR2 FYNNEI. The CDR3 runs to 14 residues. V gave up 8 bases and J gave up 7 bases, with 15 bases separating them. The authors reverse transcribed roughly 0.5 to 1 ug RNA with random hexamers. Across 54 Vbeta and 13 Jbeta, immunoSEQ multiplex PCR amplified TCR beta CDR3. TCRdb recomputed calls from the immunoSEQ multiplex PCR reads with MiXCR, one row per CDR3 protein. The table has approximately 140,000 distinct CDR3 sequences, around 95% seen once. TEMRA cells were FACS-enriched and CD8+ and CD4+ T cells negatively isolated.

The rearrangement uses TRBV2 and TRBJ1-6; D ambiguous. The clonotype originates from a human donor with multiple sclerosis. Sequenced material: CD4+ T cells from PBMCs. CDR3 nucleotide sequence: TGTGCCAGCTCCGCTGACGGAACAAATTCACCCCTCCACTTT. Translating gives CASSADGTNSPLHF.